This T cell receptor (beta chain) was recovered during a study of regulatory T cells in long-lasting Graves disease. Background on the study: Graves' patients, diagnosed recently, had received antithyroid drugs under 3 months. Study-wide points: What was studied was peripheral blood only, and not thyroid tissue. Preferential use of TRBV28, TRBJ1-2 and TRBJ2-5 was seen in persistent disease.

Researchers made TCR beta libraries by using iRepertoire HTBI primers and running Arm-PCR on CDR3 regions. TCRdb redid the calling of the multiplex PCR reads with MiXCR, one entry per CDR3 protein. The data hold roughly 560,000 distinct CDR3 sequences, with around 16% observed a single time. Unmatched junction bases numbered 7, after V lost 6 bases and J lost 2 bases. This CDR3 has 13 amino acids. Per the germline V gene, CDR1 is DFQATT and CDR2 is SNEGSKA (reference sequence). In this sample, this clonotype turned up many times. Its antigen remains unknown. The time point here: newly diagnosed GD, antithyroid drugs for less than 3 months. From PBMCs, RNA was extracted and then used to make the TCR library. In addition, the sample was reused for a study of T cells in Graves' hyperthyroidism and ophthalmopathy.

The sample consisted of peripheral blood mononuclear cells (PBMCs), taken at new diagnosis, from a patient treated with antithyroid drugs. The sequence was collected from a woman aged 35-65 years with Graves disease. The chain uses TRBV20-1 and TRBJ2-7, with 7 bases matching TRBD1. The CDR3 protein is CSAIRTGTYEQYF. The CDR3 region has the DNA TGCAGTGCCATCCGGACAGGAACCTACGAGCAGTACTTC.